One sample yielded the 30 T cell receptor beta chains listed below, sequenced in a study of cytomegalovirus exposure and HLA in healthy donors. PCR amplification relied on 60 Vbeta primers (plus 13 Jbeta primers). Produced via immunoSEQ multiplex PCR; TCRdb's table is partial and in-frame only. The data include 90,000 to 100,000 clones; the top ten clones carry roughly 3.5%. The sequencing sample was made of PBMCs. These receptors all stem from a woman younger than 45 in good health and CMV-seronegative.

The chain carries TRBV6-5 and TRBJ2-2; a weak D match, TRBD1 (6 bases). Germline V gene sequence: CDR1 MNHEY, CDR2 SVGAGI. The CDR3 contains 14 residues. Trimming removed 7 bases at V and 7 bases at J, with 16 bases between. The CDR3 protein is CASTRVQGNGELFF. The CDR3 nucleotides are TGTGCCAGCACCAGAGTACAGGGAAACGGGGAGCTGTTTTTT.

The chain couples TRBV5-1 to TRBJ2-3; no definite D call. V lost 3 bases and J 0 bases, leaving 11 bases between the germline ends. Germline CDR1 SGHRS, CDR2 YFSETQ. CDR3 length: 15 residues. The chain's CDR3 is CASSYSDTSTDTQYF. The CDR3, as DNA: TGCGCCAGCAGCTATAGTGATACTAGCACAGATACGCAGTATTTT.

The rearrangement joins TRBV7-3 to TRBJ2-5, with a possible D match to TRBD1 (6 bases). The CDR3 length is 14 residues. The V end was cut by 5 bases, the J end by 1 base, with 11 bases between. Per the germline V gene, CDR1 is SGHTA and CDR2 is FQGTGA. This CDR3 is CASSLDSVQETQYF. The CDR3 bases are TGTGCCAGCAGCCTGGACAGTGTCCAAGAGACCCAGTACTTC. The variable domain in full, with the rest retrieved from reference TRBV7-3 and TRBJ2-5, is GAGVSQTPSNKVTEKGKYVELRCDPISGHTALYWYRQSLGQGPEFLIYFQGTGAADDSGLPNDRFFAVRPEGSVSTLKIQRTERGDSAVYLCASSLDSVQETQYFGPGTRLLVL.

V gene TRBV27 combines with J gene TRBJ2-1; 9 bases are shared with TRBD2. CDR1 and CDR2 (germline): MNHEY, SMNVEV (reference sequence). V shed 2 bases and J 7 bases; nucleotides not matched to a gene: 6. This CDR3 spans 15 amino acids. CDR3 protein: CASSLRTSVLNEQFF. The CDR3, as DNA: TGTGCCAGCAGTTTACGGACTAGCGTCCTGAATGAGCAGTTCTTC.

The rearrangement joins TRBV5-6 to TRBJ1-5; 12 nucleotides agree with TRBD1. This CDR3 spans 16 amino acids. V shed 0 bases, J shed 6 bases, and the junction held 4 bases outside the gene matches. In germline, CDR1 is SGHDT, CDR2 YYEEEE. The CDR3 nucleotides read TGTGCCAGCAGCTTGGGGGGGACAGGGGGCCCTCAGCCCCAGCATTTT. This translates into CASSLGGTGGPQPQHF.

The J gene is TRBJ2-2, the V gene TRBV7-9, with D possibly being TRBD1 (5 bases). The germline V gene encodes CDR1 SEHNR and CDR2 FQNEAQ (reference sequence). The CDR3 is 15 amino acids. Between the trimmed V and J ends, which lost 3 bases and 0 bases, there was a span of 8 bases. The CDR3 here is CASSFDSANTGELFF. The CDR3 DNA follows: TGTGCCAGCAGCTTCGACAGCGCGAACACCGGGGAGCTGTTTTTT.

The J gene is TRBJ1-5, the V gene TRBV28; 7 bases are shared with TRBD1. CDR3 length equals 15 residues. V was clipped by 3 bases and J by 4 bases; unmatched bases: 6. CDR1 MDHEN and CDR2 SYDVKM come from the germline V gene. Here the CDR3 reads CASSFKQGPNQPQHF. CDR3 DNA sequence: TGTGCCAGCAGTTTTAAACAGGGGCCTAATCAGCCCCAGCATTTT.

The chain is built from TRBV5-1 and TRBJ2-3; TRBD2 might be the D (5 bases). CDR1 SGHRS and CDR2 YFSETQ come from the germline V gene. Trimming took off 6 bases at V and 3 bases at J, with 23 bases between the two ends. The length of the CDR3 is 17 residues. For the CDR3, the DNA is TGCGCCAGCATGATCGGACTGGTGTCTACGTCGACAGATACGCAGTATTTT. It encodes CASMIGLVSTSTDTQYF.

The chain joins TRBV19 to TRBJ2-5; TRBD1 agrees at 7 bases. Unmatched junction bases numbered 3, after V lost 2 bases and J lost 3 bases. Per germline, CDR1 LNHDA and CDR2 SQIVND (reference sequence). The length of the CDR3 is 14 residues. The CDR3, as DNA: TGTGCCAGTAGTATACGGGACAGCGAAGAGACCCAGTACTTC. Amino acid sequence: CASSIRDSEETQYF.

The CDR3 region is CASSQRGASGTGETQYF. As DNA, the CDR3 is TGTGCCAGCAGCCAAAGGGGTGCTAGCGGGACTGGAGAGACCCAGTACTTC. The chain is built from TRBV4-2 and TRBJ2-5; 9 bases map to TRBD2. This CDR3 spans 17 amino acids. CDR1 is LGHNA, CDR2 YNFKEQ, per germline. V trimming: 2 bases; J trimming: 4 bases; junction bases outside the gene matches: 11.

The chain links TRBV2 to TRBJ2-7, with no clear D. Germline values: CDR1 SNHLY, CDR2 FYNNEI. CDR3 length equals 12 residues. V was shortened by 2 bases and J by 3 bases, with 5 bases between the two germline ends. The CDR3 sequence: CASSEPNYEQYF. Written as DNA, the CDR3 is TGTGCCAGCAGTGAACCAAACTACGAGCAGTACTTC.

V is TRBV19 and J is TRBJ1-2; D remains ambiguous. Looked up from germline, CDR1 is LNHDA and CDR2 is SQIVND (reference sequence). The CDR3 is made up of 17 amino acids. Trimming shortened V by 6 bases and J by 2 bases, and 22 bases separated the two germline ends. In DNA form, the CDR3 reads TGTGCCAGTAGCCCCACTGGGAGCGGCGCGTTAAACTATGGCTACACCTTC. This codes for CASSPTGSGALNYGYTF.

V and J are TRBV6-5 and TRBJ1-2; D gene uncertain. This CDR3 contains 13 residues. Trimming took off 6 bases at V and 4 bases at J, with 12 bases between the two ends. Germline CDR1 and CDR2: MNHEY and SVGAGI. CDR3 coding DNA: TGTGCCAGCAGAGAACATCGCGGCTATGGCTACACCTTC. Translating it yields CASREHRGYGYTF.

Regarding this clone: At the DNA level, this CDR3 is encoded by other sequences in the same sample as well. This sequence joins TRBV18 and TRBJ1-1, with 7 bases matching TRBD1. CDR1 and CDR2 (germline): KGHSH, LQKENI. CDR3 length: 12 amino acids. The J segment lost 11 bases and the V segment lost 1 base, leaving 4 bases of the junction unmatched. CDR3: CASSPQGAEAFF. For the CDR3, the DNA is TGTGCCAGCTCACCACAGGGGGCGGAGGCTTTCTTT.

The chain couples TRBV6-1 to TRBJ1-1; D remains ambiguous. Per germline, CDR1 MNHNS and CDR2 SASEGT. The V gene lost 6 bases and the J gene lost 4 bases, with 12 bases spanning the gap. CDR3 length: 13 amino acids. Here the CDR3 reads CASSRERSTEAFF. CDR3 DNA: TGTGCCAGCAGCCGGGAAAGGAGCACTGAAGCTTTCTTT.

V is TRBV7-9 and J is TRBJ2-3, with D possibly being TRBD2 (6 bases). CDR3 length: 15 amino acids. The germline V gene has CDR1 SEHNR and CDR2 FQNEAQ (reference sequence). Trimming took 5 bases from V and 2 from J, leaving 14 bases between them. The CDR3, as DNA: TGTGCCAGCAGCCCCTCGGGCGGGGTCACAGATACGCAGTATTTT. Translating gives CASSPSGGVTDTQYF.

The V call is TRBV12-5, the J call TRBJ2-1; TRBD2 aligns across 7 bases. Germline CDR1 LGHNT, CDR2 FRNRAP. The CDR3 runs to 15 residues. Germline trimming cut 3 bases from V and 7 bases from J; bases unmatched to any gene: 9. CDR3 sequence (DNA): TGTGCTAGTGGTTTTCGGAGCGGGATCAGTAATGAGCAGTTCTTC. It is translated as CASGFRSGISNEQFF.

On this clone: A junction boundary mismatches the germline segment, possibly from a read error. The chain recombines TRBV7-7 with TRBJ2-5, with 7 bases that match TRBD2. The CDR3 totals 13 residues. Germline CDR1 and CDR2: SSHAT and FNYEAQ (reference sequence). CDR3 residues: CASSLKAGETQYF. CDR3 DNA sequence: TGTGCTAGCAGCTTAAAAGCGGGGGAGACCCAGTACTTC.

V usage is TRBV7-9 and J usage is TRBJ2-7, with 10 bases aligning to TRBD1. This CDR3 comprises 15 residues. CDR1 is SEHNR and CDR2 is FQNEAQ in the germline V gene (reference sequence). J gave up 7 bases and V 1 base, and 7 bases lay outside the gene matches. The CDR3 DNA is TGTGCCAGCAGCTTAGACCTCGGGACAGGGGATGAGCAGTACTTC. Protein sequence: CASSLDLGTGDEQYF.

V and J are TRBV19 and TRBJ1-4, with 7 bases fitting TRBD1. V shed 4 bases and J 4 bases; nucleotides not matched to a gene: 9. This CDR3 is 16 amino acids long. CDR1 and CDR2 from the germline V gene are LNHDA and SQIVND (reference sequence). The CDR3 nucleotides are TGTGCCAGTAGTACCATCCAACAGGGGAGTAATGAAAAACTGTTTTTT. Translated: CASSTIQQGSNEKLFF.

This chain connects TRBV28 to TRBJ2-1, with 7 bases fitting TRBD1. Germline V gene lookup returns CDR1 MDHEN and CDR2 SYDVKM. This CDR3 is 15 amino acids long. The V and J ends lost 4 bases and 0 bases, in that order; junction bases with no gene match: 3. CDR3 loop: CASSSTGSSYNEQFF. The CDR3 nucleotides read TGTGCCAGCAGTTCGACAGGGTCCTCCTACAATGAGCAGTTCTTC.

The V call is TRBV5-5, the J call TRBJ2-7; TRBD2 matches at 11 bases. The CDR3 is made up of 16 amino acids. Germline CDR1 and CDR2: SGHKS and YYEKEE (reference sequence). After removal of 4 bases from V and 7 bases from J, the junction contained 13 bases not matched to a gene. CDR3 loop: CASSTGTSGIRGEQYF. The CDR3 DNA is TGTGCCAGCAGCACCGGGACTAGCGGAATACGGGGGGAGCAGTACTTC.

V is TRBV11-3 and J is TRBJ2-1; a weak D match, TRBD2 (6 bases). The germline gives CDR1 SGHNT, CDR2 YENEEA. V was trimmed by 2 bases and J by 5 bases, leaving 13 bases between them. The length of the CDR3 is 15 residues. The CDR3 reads CASSLMGGLNNEQFF. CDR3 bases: TGTGCCAGCAGCTTAATGGGAGGCCTAAACAATGAGCAGTTCTTC.

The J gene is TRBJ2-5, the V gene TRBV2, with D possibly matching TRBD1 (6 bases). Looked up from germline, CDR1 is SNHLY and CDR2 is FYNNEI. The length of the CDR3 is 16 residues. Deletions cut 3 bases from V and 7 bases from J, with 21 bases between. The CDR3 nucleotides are TGTGCCAGCAGTGAGGTCCGGGACAAACCGAGGGGGACCCAGTACTTC. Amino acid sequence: CASSEVRDKPRGTQYF. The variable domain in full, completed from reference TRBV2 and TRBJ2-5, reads EPEVTQTPSHQVTQMGQEVILRCVPISNHLYFYWYRQILGQKVEFLVSFYNNEISEKSEIFDDQFSVERPDGSNFTLKIRSTKLEDSAMYFCASSEVRDKPRGTQYFGPGTRLLVL.

CDR3 DNA: TGTGCCAGCAGTTACTCGGGGCAGGGGGCGTCGGGCTACACCTTC. It yields the protein CASSYSGQGASGYTF. V usage is TRBV6-6 and J usage is TRBJ1-2, with 8 bases fitting TRBD1. CDR1 is MNHNY and CDR2 is SVGAGI in the germline V gene (reference sequence). Unmatched junction bases numbered 8, after V lost 0 bases and J lost 8 bases. The CDR3 runs to 15 residues.

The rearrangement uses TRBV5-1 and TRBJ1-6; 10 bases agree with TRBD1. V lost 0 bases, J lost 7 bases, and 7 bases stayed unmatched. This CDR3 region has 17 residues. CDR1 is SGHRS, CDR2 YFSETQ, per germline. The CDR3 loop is CASSLDFGTGENSPLHF. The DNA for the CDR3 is TGCGCCAGCAGCTTGGACTTCGGGACAGGGGAAAATTCACCCCTCCACTTT.

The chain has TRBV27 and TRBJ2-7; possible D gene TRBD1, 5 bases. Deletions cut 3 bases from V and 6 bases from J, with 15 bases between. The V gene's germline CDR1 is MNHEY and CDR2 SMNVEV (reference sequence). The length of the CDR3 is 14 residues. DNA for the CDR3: TGTGCCAGCAGTTTCACAGGCTCCTTTGGCGAGCAGTACTTC. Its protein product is CASSFTGSFGEQYF.

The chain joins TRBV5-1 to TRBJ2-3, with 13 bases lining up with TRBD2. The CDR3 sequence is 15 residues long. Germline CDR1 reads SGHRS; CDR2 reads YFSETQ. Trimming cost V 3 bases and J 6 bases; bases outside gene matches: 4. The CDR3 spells CASSYGLAGADTQYF. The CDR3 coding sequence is TGCGCCAGCAGCTACGGACTAGCGGGAGCCGATACGCAGTATTTT.

CDR3 region: CASSSRASAGANVLTF. The CDR3, as DNA: TGTGCCAGCAGCTCGCGGGCCTCAGCGGGGGCCAACGTCCTGACTTTC. V usage is TRBV7-3 and J usage is TRBJ2-6, with D maybe TRBD2 (5 bases). The CDR3 has 16 amino acids. CDR1 and CDR2 (germline): SGHTA, FQGTGA. Between the trimmed V and J ends, which lost 4 bases and 4 bases, there was a span of 14 bases.

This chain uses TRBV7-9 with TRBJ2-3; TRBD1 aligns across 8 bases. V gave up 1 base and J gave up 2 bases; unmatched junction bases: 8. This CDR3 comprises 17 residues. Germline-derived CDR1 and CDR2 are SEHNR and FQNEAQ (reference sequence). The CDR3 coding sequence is TGTGCCAGCAGCTTAGGTCCAGGGGGCGTGGACACAGATACGCAGTATTTT. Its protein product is CASSLGPGGVDTDTQYF.